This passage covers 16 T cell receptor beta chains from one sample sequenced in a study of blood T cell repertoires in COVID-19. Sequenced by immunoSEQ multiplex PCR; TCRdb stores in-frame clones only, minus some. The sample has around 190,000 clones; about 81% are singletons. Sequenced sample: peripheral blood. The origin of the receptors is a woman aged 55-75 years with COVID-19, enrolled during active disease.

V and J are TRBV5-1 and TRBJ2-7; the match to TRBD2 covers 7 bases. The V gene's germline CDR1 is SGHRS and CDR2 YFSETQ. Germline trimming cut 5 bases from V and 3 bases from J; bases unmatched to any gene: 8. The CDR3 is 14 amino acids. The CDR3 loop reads CASRELALDYEQYF. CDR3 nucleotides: TGCGCCAGCAGGGAACTAGCGTTGGACTACGAGCAGTACTTC.

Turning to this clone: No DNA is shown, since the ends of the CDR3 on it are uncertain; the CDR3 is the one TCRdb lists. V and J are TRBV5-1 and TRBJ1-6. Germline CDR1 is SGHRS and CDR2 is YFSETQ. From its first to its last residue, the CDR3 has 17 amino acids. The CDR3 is CASSFGEGGSYNSPLHF.

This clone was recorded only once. CDR3 nucleotide sequence: TGTGCCAGCAGCTCATATGTAGCGACTTCGTCCTACAATGAGCAGTTCTTC. Encoded protein: CASSSYVATSSYNEQFF. This chain joins TRBV7-6 and TRBJ2-1; D possibly corresponds to TRBD2 (5 bases). Germline lookup yields CDR1 SGHVS and CDR2 FNYEAQ. V was shortened by 4 bases and J by 1 base, with 17 bases between the two germline ends. There are 17 residues in the CDR3.

This CDR3 is CASSPILAGVGEQYF. As DNA, the CDR3 is TGTGCCAGCTCACCAATACTAGCGGGAGTCGGAGAGCAGTACTTC. V and J are TRBV18 and TRBJ2-7; 11 bases are a match to TRBD2. J lost 7 bases, V lost 2 bases, and 7 bases had no gene match. The CDR3 spans 15 residues. Germline values: CDR1 KGHSH, CDR2 LQKENI.

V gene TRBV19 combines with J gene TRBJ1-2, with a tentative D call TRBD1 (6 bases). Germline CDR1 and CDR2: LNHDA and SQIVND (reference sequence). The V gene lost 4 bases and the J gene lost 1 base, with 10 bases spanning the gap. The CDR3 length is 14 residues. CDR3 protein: CASSKDSVNYGYTF. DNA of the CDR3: TGTGCCAGTAGTAAGGACAGTGTTAACTATGGCTACACCTTC.

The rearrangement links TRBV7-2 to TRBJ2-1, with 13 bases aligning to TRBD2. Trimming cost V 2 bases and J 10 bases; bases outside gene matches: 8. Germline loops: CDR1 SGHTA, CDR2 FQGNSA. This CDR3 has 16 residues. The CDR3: CASSLTGLAGVGEQFF. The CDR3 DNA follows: TGTGCCAGCAGCTTAACCGGACTAGCGGGAGTCGGCGAGCAGTTCTTC.

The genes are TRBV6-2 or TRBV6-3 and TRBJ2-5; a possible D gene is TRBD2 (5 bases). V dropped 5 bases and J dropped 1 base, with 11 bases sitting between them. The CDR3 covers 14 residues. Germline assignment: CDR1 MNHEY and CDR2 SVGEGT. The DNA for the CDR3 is TGTGCCAGCAGTAAACCCGGGATCCAAGAGACCCAGTACTTC. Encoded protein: CASSKPGIQETQYF.

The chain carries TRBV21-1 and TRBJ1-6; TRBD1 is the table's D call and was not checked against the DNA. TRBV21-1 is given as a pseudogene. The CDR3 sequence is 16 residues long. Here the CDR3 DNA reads TGTGCCAGCAGCAAAGCGCGTAGGACAGGTAATTCACCCCTCCACTTT. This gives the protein CASSKARRTGNSPLHF.

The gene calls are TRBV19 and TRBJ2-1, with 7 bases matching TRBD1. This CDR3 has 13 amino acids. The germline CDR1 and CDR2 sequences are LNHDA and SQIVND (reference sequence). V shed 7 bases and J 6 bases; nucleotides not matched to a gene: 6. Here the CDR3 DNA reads TGTGCCAGTACCCCGGGACAGCCCAATGAGCAGTTCTTC. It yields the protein CASTPGQPNEQFF.

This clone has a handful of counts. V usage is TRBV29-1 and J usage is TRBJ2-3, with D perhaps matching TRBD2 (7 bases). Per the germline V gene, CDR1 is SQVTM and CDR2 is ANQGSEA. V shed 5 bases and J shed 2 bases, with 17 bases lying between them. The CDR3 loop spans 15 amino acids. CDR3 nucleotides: TGCAGCGTTACTGAGGGGGGGGCCCCCACAGATACGCAGTATTTT. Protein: CSVTEGGAPTDTQYF.

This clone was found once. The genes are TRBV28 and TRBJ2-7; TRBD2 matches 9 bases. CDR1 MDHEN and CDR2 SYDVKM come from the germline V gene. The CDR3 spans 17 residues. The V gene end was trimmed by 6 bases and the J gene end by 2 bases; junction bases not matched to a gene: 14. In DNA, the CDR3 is TGTGCCAGCAGGCCTAGGTCGCTAGCGGGGATACCCTACGAGCAGTACTTC. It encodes CASRPRSLAGIPYEQYF.

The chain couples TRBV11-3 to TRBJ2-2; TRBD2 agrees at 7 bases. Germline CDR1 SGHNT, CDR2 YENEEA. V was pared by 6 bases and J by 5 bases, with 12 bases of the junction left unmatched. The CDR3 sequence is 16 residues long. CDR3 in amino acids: CASRRTGPGGTGELFF. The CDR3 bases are TGTGCCAGCAGACGAACAGGACCCGGGGGGACCGGGGAGCTGTTTTTT.

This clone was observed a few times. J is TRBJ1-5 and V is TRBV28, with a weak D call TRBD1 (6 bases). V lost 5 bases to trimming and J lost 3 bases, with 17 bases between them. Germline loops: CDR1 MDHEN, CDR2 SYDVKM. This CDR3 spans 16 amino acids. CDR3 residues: CASSQPGDRYNQPQHF. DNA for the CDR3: TGTGCCAGCAGTCAACCCGGTGACAGGTACAATCAGCCCCAGCATTTT.

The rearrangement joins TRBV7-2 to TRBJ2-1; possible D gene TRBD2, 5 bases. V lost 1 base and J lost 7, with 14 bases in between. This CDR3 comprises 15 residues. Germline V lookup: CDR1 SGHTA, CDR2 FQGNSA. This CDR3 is CASSLVAQRGNEQFF. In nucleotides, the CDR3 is TGTGCCAGCAGCTTAGTAGCGCAAAGAGGGAATGAGCAGTTCTTC.

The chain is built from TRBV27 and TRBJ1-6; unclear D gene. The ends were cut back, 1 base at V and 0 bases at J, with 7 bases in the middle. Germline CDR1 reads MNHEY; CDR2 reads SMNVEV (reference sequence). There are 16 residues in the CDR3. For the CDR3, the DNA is TGTGCCAGCAGTTTATGGTCCAGCTCCTATAATTCACCCCTCCACTTT. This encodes CASSLWSSSYNSPLHF.

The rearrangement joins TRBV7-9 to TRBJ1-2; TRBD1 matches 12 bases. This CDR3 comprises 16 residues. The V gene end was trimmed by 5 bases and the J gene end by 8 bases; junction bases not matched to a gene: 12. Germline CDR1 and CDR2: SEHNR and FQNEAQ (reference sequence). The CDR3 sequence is CASSREGQGASMGYTF. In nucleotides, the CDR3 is TGTGCCAGCAGCCGAGAGGGACAGGGGGCATCCATGGGCTACACCTTC.